The 26 T cell receptor beta chains presented below share a single source sample, sequenced in a study of PD-1 blockade in classical Hodgkin lymphoma. The data were produced by immunoSEQ multiplex PCR, yet TCRdb's version contains in-frame clones alone and is incomplete. Of tens of thousands of clones in the sample, 90% were seen once. Time point given: cycle 4 day 1 (C4D1), after 6 weeks of nivolumab. With no exception, relapse followed autologous stem cell transplantation in all patients, and brentuximab vedotin exposure varied. Sequences were derived from peripheral blood mononuclear cells (PBMCs), sampled before the fourth cycle of nivolumab. The receptors come from a human donor with classical Hodgkin lymphoma.

The rearrangement uses TRBV6-4 and TRBJ1-4; 12 bases are shared with TRBD1. The ends lost 6 bases at V and 7 bases at J; junction bases unmatched: 15. The CDR3 runs 18 residues. Germline CDR1 MRHNA, CDR2 SNTAGT. The CDR3 sequence is CASSETGTGGVGREKLFF. CDR3 bases: TGTGCCAGCAGCGAAACCGGGACAGGGGGCGTCGGACGTGAAAAACTGTTTTTT.

This chain uses TRBV6-5 with TRBJ2-1; D perhaps matches TRBD1 (5 bases). CDR1 MNHEY and CDR2 SVGAGI come from the germline V gene. V was pared by 4 bases and J by 7 bases, with 14 bases between. The CDR3 loop spans 14 amino acids. In DNA form, the CDR3 reads TGTGCCAGCAGTTTACTCAGGGTTGAGAATGAGCAGTTCTTC. Translation: CASSLLRVENEQFF.

This chain connects TRBV5-1 to TRBJ1-4; 7 nucleotides align to TRBD1. Germline CDR1 is SGHRS and CDR2 is YFSETQ. V was pared by 0 bases and J by 3 bases, with 5 bases of the junction left unmatched. The CDR3 is 16 amino acids. Written as DNA, the CDR3 is TGCGCCAGCAGCTTGGCCTACAGGGGACCTAATGAAAAACTGTTTTTT. Translating gives CASSLAYRGPNEKLFF.

This chain joins TRBV21-1 and TRBJ2-3; the table's D call, TRBD2, has no DNA check behind it. TRBV21-1 is annotated as a pseudogene. The length of the CDR3 is 15 residues. The CDR3 is CASTREGLTTDTQYF. The DNA of the CDR3 is TGTGCCAGCACGAGGGAGGGACTTACAACAGATACGCAGTATTTT.

J is TRBJ2-1 and V is TRBV28; TRBD2 matches 14 bases. With V trimmed by 4 bases and J by 5 bases, 7 bases remained unmatched. The germline V gene encodes CDR1 MDHEN and CDR2 SYDVKM. The CDR3 length is 17 residues. CDR3 residues: CASSSGLAGESNNEQFF. CDR3 in DNA: TGTGCCAGCAGTTCGGGACTAGCGGGAGAATCCAACAATGAGCAGTTCTTC.

The chain carries TRBV5-4 and TRBJ2-3; 12 bases align to TRBD2. The CDR3 totals 16 residues. The trim removed 3 bases at V and 7 bases at J, leaving 9 bases unmatched. Germline CDR1 reads SGHNT; CDR2 reads YYREEE (reference sequence). In DNA form, the CDR3 reads TGTGCCAGCAGCTGGAGTGGGACTAGCGGGTGGCATACGCAGTATTTT. Translated: CASSWSGTSGWHTQYF.

J is TRBJ1-2 and V is TRBV6-6; D unresolved. CDR3 length: 12 amino acids. V was trimmed by 2 bases and J by 5 bases, leaving 6 bases between them. Germline CDR1 and CDR2: MNHNY and SVGAGI (reference sequence). The DNA of the CDR3 is TGTGCCAGCAGTTACGATTATTATGGCTACACCTTC. It is translated as CASSYDYYGYTF.

V and J are TRBV10-1 and TRBJ2-1, with 13 bases lining up with TRBD2. There are 15 residues in the CDR3. Germline V gene lookup returns CDR1 WNHNN and CDR2 SYGVQD (reference sequence). J gave up 10 bases and V 6 bases, and 9 bases lay outside the gene matches. CDR3 in DNA: TGCGCCAGCAGCTTAACCGGACTAGCGGGAGCGGAGCAGTTCTTC. It specifies CASSLTGLAGAEQFF.

The rearrangement uses TRBV29-1 and TRBJ1-3; 7 nucleotides agree with TRBD1. This CDR3 has 14 residues. Germline CDR1 is SQVTM and CDR2 is ANQGSEA. V shed 3 bases and J 3 bases; nucleotides not matched to a gene: 5. CDR3 sequence reads: CSVDRRGNGNTIYF. Here the CDR3 DNA reads TGCAGCGTTGACCGCAGGGGGAATGGAAACACCATATATTTT.

The rearrangement links TRBV7-9 to TRBJ2-7; D unresolved. Deletions cut 2 bases from V and 6 bases from J, with 8 bases between. This CDR3 is built from 12 residues. Germline CDR1 and CDR2: SEHNR and FQNEAQ (reference sequence). Here the CDR3 DNA reads TGTGCCAGCAGCTTAATATTAGGCGAGCAGTACTTC. Encoded protein: CASSLILGEQYF.

This clone was picked up one time. V and J are TRBV30 and TRBJ2-3; maybe TRBD2 (6 bases). V was cut by 5 bases and J by 4 bases, with 16 bases left in between. There are 14 residues in the CDR3. Germline loops: CDR1 GTSNPN, CDR2 SVGIG (reference sequence). The DNA for the CDR3 is TGTGCCTGGGCTAGACTAGTTGGGGCAGATACGCAGTATTTT. Its translation is CAWARLVGADTQYF.

V usage is TRBV28 and J usage is TRBJ1-2, with 8 nucleotides matching TRBD1. The V gene end was trimmed by 10 bases and the J gene end by 7 bases; junction bases not matched to a gene: 14. This CDR3 is built from 14 residues. Germline assignment: CDR1 MDHEN and CDR2 SYDVKM. The CDR3 is CAITPGQVPFGYTF. CDR3 nucleotides: TGTGCCATTACACCGGGACAGGTGCCATTTGGCTACACCTTC.

The rearrangement uses TRBV11-2 and TRBJ2-3; TRBD2 matches 10 bases. This CDR3 is 19 amino acids long. CDR1 and CDR2 (germline): SGHAT, FQNNGV. J gave up 2 bases and V 0 bases, and 11 bases lay outside the gene matches. CDR3 in DNA: TGTGCCAGCAGCTTAGATCCCCGACTAGCGGGTTTGAACACAGATACGCAGTATTTT. This translates into CASSLDPRLAGLNTDTQYF.

This chain uses TRBV5-4 with TRBJ2-3, with no clear D. Germline-derived CDR1 and CDR2 are SGHNT and YYREEE (reference sequence). This CDR3 comprises 14 residues. The germline V and J ends were trimmed by 1 base and 6 bases, with 12 bases remaining between them. DNA of the CDR3: TGTGCCAGCAGCTTGAACCAGGCAACGGATACGCAGTATTTT. Protein: CASSLNQATDTQYF. Supplemented by reference TRBV5-4 and TRBJ2-3, the full variable domain reads ETGVTQSPTHLIKTRGQQVTLRCSSQSGHNTVSWYQQALGQGPQFIFQYYREEENGRGNFPPRFSGLQFPNYSSELNVNALELDDSALYLCASSLNQATDTQYFGPGTRLTVL.

The chain recombines TRBV5-4 with TRBJ2-7; 7 positions match TRBD2. The CDR3 is made up of 16 amino acids. The germline gives CDR1 SGHNT, CDR2 YYREEE (reference sequence). J lost 3 bases, V lost 4 bases, and 13 bases had no gene match. CDR3 DNA: TGTGCCAGCAGCGGGGACCTAGCGGAATACTACTACGAGCAGTACTTC. Encoded protein: CASSGDLAEYYYEQYF.

The chain uses TRBV19 and TRBJ2-3; TRBD1 matches at 8 bases. The CDR3 has 15 residues. V was pared by 6 bases and J by 9 bases, with 14 bases of the junction left unmatched. Looked up from germline, CDR1 is LNHDA and CDR2 is SQIVND (reference sequence). CDR3 nucleotides: TGTGCCAGTAGGGCCGGGACAGGAACTGCCGGGACGCAGTATTTT. This sequence encodes CASRAGTGTAGTQYF.

The chain is built from TRBV9 and TRBJ2-3, with D perhaps matching TRBD2 (5 bases). The CDR3 extends over 18 amino acids. V was pared by 4 bases and J by 5 bases, with 26 bases between. Germline CDR1 SGDLS, CDR2 YYNGEE. The CDR3 bases are TGTGCCAGCAGCCCTCGGACTGCTACTACTGGGTTAGGAGATACGCAGTATTTT. It codes for CASSPRTATTGLGDTQYF.

The DNA of the CDR3 is TGTGCCAGCAGTGACTCTGACGGCACAGATACGCAGTATTTT. Translating it yields CASSDSDGTDTQYF. The gene calls are TRBV6-4 and TRBJ2-3; no clear D gene. The CDR3 runs 14 residues. The V end was cut by 0 bases, the J end by 1 base, with 5 bases between. Germline lookup yields CDR1 MRHNA and CDR2 SNTAGT.

The rearrangement uses TRBV4-2 and TRBJ2-3; the D is unclear. CDR1 is LGHNA and CDR2 is YNFKEQ in the germline V gene. The CDR3 extends over 14 amino acids. V was cut by 2 bases and J by 2 bases, with 8 bases left in between. CDR3 protein: CASSQSGLTDTQYF. The CDR3 nucleotides read TGTGCCAGCAGCCAATCAGGCCTCACAGATACGCAGTATTTT.

V and J are TRBV7-9 and TRBJ1-5, with TRBD1 matching 9 bases. Germline V gene lookup returns CDR1 SEHNR and CDR2 FQNEAQ (reference sequence). Trimming cost V 4 bases and J 6 bases; bases outside gene matches: 4. The CDR3 contains 14 residues. The CDR3 sequence: CASSSGTGFQPQHF. The DNA for the CDR3 is TGTGCCAGCAGCTCCGGGACAGGGTTTCAGCCCCAGCATTTT.

As to this clone: At one boundary the junction diverges from the germline segment, which might be a read error. The V gene is TRBV2, the J gene TRBJ1-1; D is possibly TRBD1 (6 bases). The CDR3 length is 15 residues. CDR1 and CDR2 from the germline V gene are SNHLY and FYNNEI. CDR3 loop: CGSERGTPSNTEAFF. The CDR3 DNA reads TGCGGGTCGGAGAGGGGGACCCCCTCGAACACTGAAGCTTTCTTT.

This chain connects TRBV19 to TRBJ2-1, with 8 positions matching TRBD2. CDR1 is LNHDA, CDR2 SQIVND, per germline (reference sequence). Trimming at V came to 5 bases and at J to 8 bases, leaving 14 bases not matched to a gene. The CDR3 loop spans 16 amino acids. This CDR3 is CASSVLSGSVIDEQFF. The CDR3 DNA is TGTGCCAGTAGTGTCTTAAGCGGGAGTGTTATTGATGAGCAGTTCTTC.

The genes are TRBV7-6 and TRBJ2-3, with TRBD2 as a possible D gene (6 bases). The CDR3 runs 16 residues. The germline V gene encodes CDR1 SGHVS and CDR2 FNYEAQ. V dropped 5 bases and J dropped 2 bases, with 17 bases sitting between them. CDR3 residues: CASSREWGPTTDTQYF. Written as DNA, the CDR3 is TGTGCCAGCAGCCGGGAGTGGGGACCCACCACAGATACGCAGTATTTT. The variable domain in full, with the rest retrieved from reference TRBV7-6 and TRBJ2-3, is GAGVSQSPRYKVTKRGQDVALRCDPISGHVSLYWYRQALGQGPEFLTYFNYEAQQDKSGLPNDRFSAERPEGSISTLTIQRTEQRDSAMYRCASSREWGPTTDTQYFGPGTRLTVL.

The gene calls are TRBV6-6 and TRBJ1-5, with 7 bases identical to TRBD1. The V and J ends lost 6 bases and 7 bases, in that order; junction bases with no gene match: 12. Germline CDR1 MNHNY, CDR2 SVGAGI (reference sequence). The CDR3 sequence is 15 residues long. CDR3 in amino acids: CASSPDRAGRQPQHF. The CDR3 coding sequence is TGTGCCAGCAGCCCAGACAGGGCGGGGCGACAGCCCCAGCATTTT.

This chain joins TRBV28 and TRBJ2-7, with 12 bases identical to TRBD1. The CDR3 runs to 15 residues. The ends lost 5 bases at V and 6 bases at J; junction bases unmatched: 8. The V gene's germline CDR1 is MDHEN and CDR2 SYDVKM. In nucleotides, the CDR3 is TGTGCCAGCAGTCCTCAGGGACAGGGGGCGGCCGAGCAGTACTTC. It translates to CASSPQGQGAAEQYF.

The V gene is TRBV28, the J gene TRBJ2-7, with D maybe TRBD2 (5 bases). The CDR3 has 17 residues. The germline V and J ends were trimmed by 3 bases and 2 bases, with 20 bases remaining between them. Germline CDR1 and CDR2: MDHEN and SYDVKM. The CDR3 DNA reads as TGTGCCAGCAGTTTTAGATGGGGTCGGCGGGCCACCTACGAGCAGTACTTC. Its protein is CASSFRWGRRATYEQYF.